This T cell receptor (beta chain) was identified in a study of cytomegalovirus exposure and HLA in healthy donors. The V and J ends lost 4 bases and 5 bases, in that order; junction bases with no gene match: 8. The CDR3 is 13 amino acids. Per the germline V gene, CDR1 is GTSNPN and CDR2 is SVGIG (reference sequence). The donors belonged to the roughly 110-subject validation cohort, separate from the roughly 720-subject first cohort. Sequencing used immunoSEQ multiplex PCR; TCRdb keeps in-frame clones, though not all of them. This sample has 55,000 to 70,000 clones; 85% to 90% occur once, and the top ten carry around 1.7%. Regarding the study as a whole: Researchers catalogued some 160 TCR beta chains as cytomegalovirus-associated.

Regarding this clone: The target antigen is unknown.

The sequence was obtained from a woman aged 18-29 years in good health and CMV-seronegative. Material for sequencing was PBMCs. The chain joins TRBV30 to TRBJ2-7, with TRBD2 matching over 7 bases. DNA of the CDR3: TGTGCCTGGAATGTGGGAGGGCCCCACGAGCAGTACTTC. As protein: CAWNVGGPHEQYF.